The clone carrying this T cell receptor beta chain ranks as medium-sized in terms of frequency. Antigen: not known. This specimen comes from a study of human CD8 memory T cell subsets. Regarding the study as a whole: Diversity in stem-like memory and precursor exhausted T cells was similarly high, unlike effector memory cells.

The length of the CDR3 is 14 residues. The germline V gene encodes CDR1 SQVTM and CDR2 ANQGSEA. TSTEM, the stem-like memory CD8+ T cells, were CCR7+ PD-1- TIGIT-. Construction of TCR beta libraries was accomplished by means of UMI-labeled 5' RACE. TCRdb re-called the 5' RACE reads, yielding one record per CDR3 amino acid sequence without DNA. Recorded for this sample: approximately 7,000 distinct CDR3 sequences. The chain carries TRBV29-1 and TRBJ1-5. This clonotype originated in a human donor in good health. The specimen was CD8+ stem-like memory T cells (TSCM and TCM) sorted from PBMCs. Subset specified: stem-like memory CD8 T cells (TSTEM), CCR7+ PD-1- TIGIT-. This chain's CDR3 is CSDLDGYSNQPQHF.